This T cell receptor beta chain stems from a study of T cells in localized non-small cell lung cancer. Some clones are missing from TCRdb's copy, which holds only in-frame ones; the method was immunoSEQ multiplex PCR. Seen here are 39,000 or so clones, roughly 83% observed once, and the top ten hold 7.8%. Germline V gives CDR1 SGHAT, CDR2 FQNNGV. Trimming removed 2 bases at V and 3 bases at J, with 12 bases between. The CDR3 covers 15 residues. The chain recombines TRBV11-2 with TRBJ2-3; the D gene is possibly TRBD1 (6 bases). Sequenced here: PBMCs, sampled before any cancer treatment. The sequence was obtained from a man aged 40 to 70 with stage II lung adenocarcinoma. The CDR3 coding sequence is TGTGCCAGCAGCTTACGTCTGGACAGAACAGATACGCAGTATTTT. Protein: CASSLRLDRTDTQYF.